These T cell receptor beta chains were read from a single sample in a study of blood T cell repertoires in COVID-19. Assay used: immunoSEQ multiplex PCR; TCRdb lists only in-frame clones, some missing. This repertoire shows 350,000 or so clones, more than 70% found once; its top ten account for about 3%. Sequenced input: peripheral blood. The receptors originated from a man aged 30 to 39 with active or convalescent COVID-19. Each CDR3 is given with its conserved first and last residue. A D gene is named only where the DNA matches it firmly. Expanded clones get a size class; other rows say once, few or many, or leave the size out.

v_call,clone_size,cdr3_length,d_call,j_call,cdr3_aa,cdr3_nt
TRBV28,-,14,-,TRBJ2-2,CASSLPVNPGELFF,TGTGCCAGCAGTTTGCCGGTTAACCCCGGGGAGCTGTTTTTT
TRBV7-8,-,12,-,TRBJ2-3,CASSPNTDTQYF,TGTGCCAGCAGCCCCAACACAGATACGCAGTATTTT
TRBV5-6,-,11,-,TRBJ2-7,CASSFSGEQYF,TGTGCCAGCAGTTTTTCGGGGGAGCAGTACTTC
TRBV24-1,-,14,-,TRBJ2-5,CATSDLAGQETQYF,TGTGCCACCAGTGATTTGGCGGGGCAAGAGACCCAGTACTTC
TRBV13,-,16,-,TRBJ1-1,CASSLDAYVGNTEAFF,TGTGCCAGCAGCTTAGACGCCTACGTCGGGAACACTGAAGCTTTCTTT
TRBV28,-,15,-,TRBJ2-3,CASSPTGYRTDTQYF,TGTGCCAGCAGTCCGACCGGGTACCGCACAGATACGCAGTATTTT
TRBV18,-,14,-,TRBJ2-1,CASSPSSSYNEQFF,TGTGCCAGCTCACCATCCAGCTCCTACAATGAGCAGTTCTTC
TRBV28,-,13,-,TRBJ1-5,CASGRQNNQPQHF,TGTGCCAGCGGCCGACAGAACAATCAGCCCCAGCATTTT
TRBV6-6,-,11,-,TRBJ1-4,CASTPREKLFF,TGTGCCAGCACCCCCCGTGAAAAACTGTTTTTT
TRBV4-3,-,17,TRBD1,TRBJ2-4,CASSQDPRGTDKNIQYF,TGCGCCAGCAGCCAAGATCCGAGAGGGACAGATAAAAACATTCAGTACTTC
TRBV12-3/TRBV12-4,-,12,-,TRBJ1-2,CASTRQEYGYTF,TGTGCCAGCACCCGACAGGAGTATGGCTACACCTTC
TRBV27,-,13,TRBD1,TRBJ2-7,CASSLGRDRGRSF,TGTGCCAGCAGTTTAGGCCGGGACAGGGGTCGGAGCTTC
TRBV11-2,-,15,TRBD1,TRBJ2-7,CASSAGTGIPYEQYF,TGTGCCAGCAGCGCCGGGACAGGGATCCCCTACGAGCAGTACTTC
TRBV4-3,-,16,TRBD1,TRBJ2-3,CASSQGGTGARGTQYF,TGCGCCAGCAGCCAAGGTGGGACAGGGGCTCGGGGTACGCAGTATTTT
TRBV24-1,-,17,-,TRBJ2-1,CATSDSRLVSKYNEQFF,TGTGCCACCAGTGATTCGAGACTAGTCAGTAAGTACAATGAGCAGTTCTTC
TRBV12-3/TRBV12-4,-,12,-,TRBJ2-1,CAIGTSYNEQFF,TGTGCCATCGGGACATCCTACAATGAGCAGTTCTTC
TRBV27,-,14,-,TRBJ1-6,CASSARGGHSPLHF,TGTGCCAGCTCGGCCCGGGGAGGGCATTCACCCCTCCACTTT
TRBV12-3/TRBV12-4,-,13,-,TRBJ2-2,CASSPRGSGELFF,TGTGCCAGCAGCCCCAGAGGGTCCGGGGAGCTGTTTTTT
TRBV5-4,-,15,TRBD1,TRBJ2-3,CASSLAGQGTDTQYF,TGTGCCAGCAGCTTGGCAGGACAGGGCACAGATACGCAGTATTTT
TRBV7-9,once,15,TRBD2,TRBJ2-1,CASSPASGAYNEQFF,TGTGCCAGCAGCCCAGCTAGCGGGGCGTACAATGAGCAGTTCTTC
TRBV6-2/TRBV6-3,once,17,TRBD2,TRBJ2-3,CASSYIEERGGGDTQYF,TGTGCCAGCAGTTACATCGAGGAGCGGGGGGGCGGAGATACGCAGTATTTT
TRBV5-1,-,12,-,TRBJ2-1,CASSHAVGEQFF,TGCGCCAGCAGCCACGCGGTAGGCGAGCAGTTCTTC
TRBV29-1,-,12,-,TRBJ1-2,CSVVPREYGYTF,TGCAGCGTTGTTCCCAGGGAATATGGCTACACCTTC
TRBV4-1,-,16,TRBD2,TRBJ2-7,CASSGEGLAGAYEQYF,TGCGCCAGCAGCGGGGAGGGACTAGCGGGGGCCTACGAGCAGTACTTC